The present T cell receptor beta chain was sequenced within a study of cytomegalovirus exposure and HLA in healthy donors. Regarding the study as a whole: Roughly even sequencing depth across donors was the assumption behind the presence/absence analyses. A later analysis found common viral pathogens apparently linked to several of the most significant clusters. V- and J-gene trimming of TCR beta was linked (in a later analysis) to a missense DCLRE1C variant.

Despite likely unrecorded immune exposures, the donors were nominally healthy at the time of sampling. A remark on this clone: Its antigen remains unidentified.

The CDR3 is 13 amino acids. A multiplex PCR was run with 60 Vbeta primers and 13 Jbeta primers. The repertoire was sequenced with immunoSEQ multiplex PCR; TCRdb's copy has only in-frame clones and lacks some. The top ten hold around 6.3% of the sample, which has more than 85,000 clones, 60% to 80% seen once. V and J are TRBV21-1 and TRBJ2-1; TRBD2 was called by the table and not checked on the DNA. TRBV21-1 is a documented pseudogene. Sequenced: PBMCs. The sequence was obtained from a woman aged 30 to 39 in good health and CMV-seronegative. The CDR3 loop is CASETEREGEQFF. The CDR3 DNA sequence: TGTGCCAGTGAGACTGAGCGGGAGGGTGAGCAGTTCTTC.